This is a list of T cell receptor beta chains from one sample in a study of control samples from healthy donors and cancer patients. The method was immunoSEQ multiplex PCR; TCRdb's version includes in-frame clones alone and lacks a portion of them. This repertoire shows tens of thousands of clones, approximately 87% found once; its top ten account for 2% to 2.5%. Input material: PBMCs. All receptors derive from a woman between 45 and 60 years old with head and neck cancer. Both conserved end residues are part of each CDR3. The order of the fields is D gene, J gene, V gene, clone size, CDR3 DNA, CDR3 protein. The D gene is left open where the match is weak. Clone size is given for some rows only: seen once, a few or many times, or a class if the clone is expanded.

D: NA; J: TRBJ2-2; V: TRBV5-4; size: NA; DNA: TGTGCCAGCAGACCAGGGCTCACCGGGGAGCTGTTTTTT; CDR3: CASRPGLTGELFF
D: TRBD1; J: TRBJ1-4; V: TRBV29-1; size: NA; DNA: TGCAGCGCCGGGACAGGGGCTGAAAAACTGTTTTTT; CDR3: CSAGTGAEKLFF
D: NA; J: TRBJ2-5; V: TRBV18; size: NA; DNA: TGTGCCAGCTCGCTACCCGCGGGCAGGTGGGAGACCCAGTACTTC; CDR3: CASSLPAGRWETQYF
D: NA; J: TRBJ1-5; V: TRBV6-5; size: NA; DNA: TGTGCCAGCGGGGGGGGCGTAAGGGGCAATCAGCCCCAGCATTTT; CDR3: CASGGGVRGNQPQHF
D: TRBD1; J: TRBJ1-1; V: TRBV5-6; size: NA; DNA: TGTGCCAGCCGAAAGGGACAGGTGAACACTGAAGCTTTCTTT; CDR3: CASRKGQVNTEAFF
D: NA; J: TRBJ2-7; V: TRBV7-2; size: NA; DNA: TGTGCCAGCAGTGGGGAGCGTCTCTCCTACGAGCAGTACTTC; CDR3: CASSGERLSYEQYF
D: NA; J: TRBJ1-4; V: TRBV11-2; size: NA; DNA: TGTGCCAGCAGTCGCGACAGCGCTAATAATGAAAAACTGTTTTTT; CDR3: CASSRDSANNEKLFF
D: NA; J: TRBJ2-1; V: TRBV5-1; size: NA; DNA: TGCGCCAGCAGCTTGGGGGGGCCACCGCACAATGAGCAGTTCTTC; CDR3: CASSLGGPPHNEQFF
D: NA; J: TRBJ1-2; V: TRBV28; size: NA; DNA: TGTGCCAGCAGTTTTATGGATATAAGGGGGGCCTCTGGCTACACCTTC; CDR3: CASSFMDIRGASGYTF
D: NA; J: TRBJ1-3; V: TRBV28; size: NA; DNA: TGTGCCAGCAGTTACAACAGGGTCCCGTCTGGAAACACCATATATTTT; CDR3: CASSYNRVPSGNTIYF
D: TRBD1; J: TRBJ1-1; V: TRBV25-1; size: NA; DNA: TGTGCCAGCACCCCAGGGGACAGGAGCCAAGCTTTCTTT; CDR3: CASTPGDRSQAFF
D: NA; J: TRBJ1-1; V: TRBV7-3; size: NA; DNA: TGTGCCAGCAGCTTAAAGGCACGCGACACGACTGAAGCTTTCTTT; CDR3: CASSLKARDTTEAFF
D: NA; J: TRBJ1-1; V: TRBV9; size: NA; DNA: TGTGCCAGCAGCGTAGTTGGAAACATGAACACTGAAGCTTTCTTT; CDR3: CASSVVGNMNTEAFF
D: NA; J: TRBJ2-7; V: TRBV10-1; size: NA; DNA: TGCGCCAGCAGTGAAGGCCCCTACGAGCAGTACTTC; CDR3: CASSEGPYEQYF
D: NA; J: TRBJ2-3; V: TRBV27; size: NA; DNA: TGTGCCAGCAGTTTACGAGGGGGGGCTGGAGATACGCAGTATTTT; CDR3: CASSLRGGAGDTQYF
D: TRBD2; J: TRBJ2-1; V: TRBV28; size: NA; DNA: TGTGCCAGCAGTTTAGGCGGGGGGGGTTACAATGAGCAGTTCTTC; CDR3: CASSLGGGGYNEQFF
D: NA; J: TRBJ1-3; V: TRBV6-5; size: NA; DNA: TGTGCCAGCAGTACCGCGAGGGGAGGAAACACCATATATTTT; CDR3: CASSTARGGNTIYF
D: TRBD1; J: TRBJ2-6; V: TRBV2; size: medium-sized; DNA: TGTGCCAGCAGGCAACAGGGGACTGGGGCCAACGTCCTGACTTTC; CDR3: CASRQQGTGANVLTF
D: TRBD1; J: TRBJ1-5; V: TRBV27; size: NA; DNA: TGTGCCAGCAGTCAACGACAGGGGGCGGGAAAACAGCCCCAGCATTTT; CDR3: CASSQRQGAGKQPQHF
D: NA; J: TRBJ1-1; V: TRBV4-1; size: once; DNA: TGCGCCAGCAGATTCCAGGGGAACACTGAAGCTTTCTTT; CDR3: CASRFQGNTEAFF
D: TRBD1; J: TRBJ1-5; V: TRBV6-1; size: NA; DNA: TGTGCCAGCAGTGCCCGTAGACAGGGGGCTGGTCAGCCCCAGCATTTT; CDR3: CASSARRQGAGQPQHF
D: NA; J: TRBJ1-4; V: TRBV19; size: NA; DNA: TGTGCCAGTAGTACCGGGACGAGCAGGGGTAATGAAAAACTGTTTTTT; CDR3: CASSTGTSRGNEKLFF
D: NA; J: TRBJ2-1; V: TRBV14; size: NA; DNA: TGTGCCAGCAGCCCCCGGGGGCCGGGGGACCTCGTCTACTACAATGAGCAGTTCTTC; CDR3: CASSPRGPGDLVYYNEQFF
D: NA; J: TRBJ2-1; V: TRBV5-1; size: NA; DNA: TGCGCCAGCAGCTTGTTGGGTTTAGTCCACTCCTACAATGAGCAGTTCTTC; CDR3: CASSLLGLVHSYNEQFF
D: TRBD1; J: TRBJ2-2; V: TRBV28; size: NA; DNA: TGTGCCAGCAGTTTATCGGGACAGGGGATCGCGAACACCGGGGAGCTGTTTTTT; CDR3: CASSLSGQGIANTGELFF
D: NA; J: TRBJ2-3; V: TRBV4-3; size: NA; DNA: TGCGCCAGCAGCCAAGATGGGACGGATAAAGATACGCAGTATTTT; CDR3: CASSQDGTDKDTQYF
D: NA; J: TRBJ1-5; V: TRBV12-5; size: NA; DNA: TGTGCTAGTGGTTCGAAGACACTCCCTGGCAATCAGCCCCAGCATTTT; CDR3: CASGSKTLPGNQPQHF
D: NA; J: TRBJ1-1; V: TRBV29-1; size: NA; DNA: TGCAGCGTTCGGACTGGCAGAGGAGACACTGAAGCTTTCTTT; CDR3: CSVRTGRGDTEAFF
D: NA; J: TRBJ2-7; V: TRBV7-9; size: NA; DNA: TGTGCCAGCGGGGACGGGGGATACGAGCAGTACTTC; CDR3: CASGDGGYEQYF
D: NA; J: TRBJ1-6; V: TRBV30; size: NA; DNA: TGTGCCTGGAGTGTAAGGGGGGGGGACTACTATAATTCACCCCTCCACTTT; CDR3: CAWSVRGGDYYNSPLHF
D: TRBD2; J: TRBJ2-7; V: TRBV5-1; size: NA; DNA: TGCGCCAGCAGCTGGGCCGGACCGGGGGGGACTCACTACGAGCAGTACTTC; CDR3: CASSWAGPGGTHYEQYF
D: NA; J: TRBJ1-4; V: TRBV11-2; size: NA; DNA: TGTGCCAGCAGTCTTTCGAGGGGAGGCGTTGAAAAACTGTTTTTT; CDR3: CASSLSRGGVEKLFF
D: NA; J: TRBJ1-2; V: TRBV27; size: once; DNA: TGTGCCAGCAGTTTAGTCCCCCCCTCGCTGCAGGGCCATGGCTACACCTTC; CDR3: CASSLVPPSLQGHGYTF
D: NA; J: TRBJ1-5; V: TRBV6-5; size: NA; DNA: TGTGCCAGCAGCCGTAGGGGCCAGCCCCAGCATTTT; CDR3: CASSRRGQPQHF
D: NA; J: TRBJ1-1; V: TRBV10-3; size: NA; DNA: TGTGCCATCAGTGATGACAGCTTGAACACTGAAGCTTTCTTT; CDR3: CAISDDSLNTEAFF
D: NA; J: TRBJ1-1; V: TRBV7-8; size: NA; DNA: TGTGCCAGCAGCCAGCGGCGGGGGGGCACTGAAGCTTTCTTT; CDR3: CASSQRRGGTEAFF
D: TRBD1; J: TRBJ1-6; V: TRBV27; size: NA; DNA: TGTGCCAGCCGGACAGGGGTTTGGTCACCCCTCCACTTT; CDR3: CASRTGVWSPLHF
D: NA; J: TRBJ1-3; V: TRBV9; size: NA; DNA: TGTGCCAGCAGCGTAGATTTACCTGCCCAAGGAAACACCATATATTTT; CDR3: CASSVDLPAQGNTIYF
D: NA; J: TRBJ2-7; V: TRBV2; size: NA; DNA: TGTGCCAGCAGTGCGTCCAGGGTCGAGCAGTACTTC; CDR3: CASSASRVEQYF
D: NA; J: TRBJ1-2; V: TRBV5-4; size: NA; DNA: TGTGCCAGCAGCTTAGACGAGGGAAGGTTAGATGGCTACACCTTC; CDR3: CASSLDEGRLDGYTF